The 18 T cell receptor beta chains presented below share a single source sample, sequenced in a study of identical twins. TCRdb reanalysed the 5' RACE reads using MiXCR and keeps one entry per CDR3 protein. Of more than 600,000 distinct CDR3 sequences listed, over 15% are singletons. A further study also used this sample, focusing on T cells expressing NK-cell markers.

Material for sequencing was PBMCs. These receptors were collected from a young woman in good health.

This chain uses TRBV7-9 with TRBJ1-2, with D possibly matching TRBD1 (6 bases). The V end lost 1 base, the J end lost 8 bases, and 20 bases lay between the germline ends. The germline gives CDR1 SEHNR, CDR2 FQNEAQ (reference sequence). The CDR3 has 16 residues. CDR3 residues: CASSLVNVTGHRGYTF. CDR3 nucleotides: TGTGCCAGCAGCTTAGTGAATGTAACAGGGCATCGCGGCTACACCTTC.

This clonotype was observed a handful of times. J is TRBJ2-3 and V is TRBV10-3, with D hard to call. Germline CDR1 ENHRY, CDR2 SYGVKD. V lost 6 bases and J lost 0, with 1 base in between. The CDR3 has 11 amino acids. The CDR3: CAIRSTDTQYF. In DNA form, the CDR3 reads TGTGCCATCAGAAGCACAGATACGCAGTATTTT.

This clonotype is a singleton in its sample. The chain links TRBV20-1 to TRBJ2-1; D unclear. The V end lost 4 bases, the J end lost 7 bases, and 11 bases lay between the germline ends. Germline V gene sequence: CDR1 DFQATT, CDR2 SNEGSKA (reference sequence). The CDR3 is 12 residues long. CDR3 nucleotides: TGCAGTGCTAAAGACCCCGTGAATGAGCAGTTCTTC. Its translation: CSAKDPVNEQFF.

There are a few counts of this clonotype. The genes are TRBV12-3 or TRBV12-4 and TRBJ1-4, with 9 bases matching TRBD1. The CDR3 is made up of 14 amino acids. The trim removed 5 bases at V and 5 bases at J, leaving 3 bases unmatched. CDR3 coding DNA: TGTGCCAGCAGTCACGGGACAGGGAATGAAAAACTGTTTTTT. Protein: CASSHGTGNEKLFF.

This clonotype was seen repeatedly, ten times or more. The CDR3 DNA reads as TGTGCCACCAGTGATCGGGAGACCCAGTACTTC. As protein: CATSDRETQYF. J is TRBJ2-5 and V is TRBV24-1; D gene ambiguous. The germline gives CDR1 KGHDR, CDR2 SFDVKD. The CDR3 totals 11 residues. Trimming shortened V by 3 bases and J by 5 bases, and 3 bases separated the two germline ends.

This clonotype was seen many times. This sequence joins TRBV12-3 or TRBV12-4 and TRBJ2-7; D possibly corresponds to TRBD1 (5 bases). CDR3 size: 14 residues. The V and J ends lost 5 bases and 2 bases respectively, with 13 bases between them. In DNA, the CDR3 is TGTGCCAGCAGTGGGCCGACAGACCCCTACGAGCAGTACTTC. It is translated as CASSGPTDPYEQYF.

The chain couples TRBV29-1 to TRBJ2-7; D is tentatively TRBD1 or TRBD2 (6 bases each). The CDR3 runs to 13 residues. The ends were cut back, 3 bases at V and 0 bases at J, with 9 bases in the middle. The germline CDR1 and CDR2 sequences are SQVTM and ANQGSEA. The CDR3 coding sequence is TGCAGCGTTGATAGGGGGGACTCCTACGAGCAGTACTTC. It yields the protein CSVDRGDSYEQYF.

The count of this clonotype is one. This chain joins TRBV12-3 or TRBV12-4 and TRBJ2-5, with 7 bases lining up with TRBD2. V trimming: 8 bases; J trimming: 4 bases; junction bases outside the gene matches: 4. The CDR3 length is 12 residues. The CDR3 here is CASRREGETQYF. The CDR3 DNA follows: TGTGCCAGCCGGAGGGAGGGAGAGACCCAGTACTTC.

This rearrangement joins TRBV20-1 to TRBJ2-1; tentatively, D is TRBD2 (6 bases). Germline values: CDR1 DFQATT, CDR2 SNEGSKA (reference sequence). The V gene lost 0 bases and the J gene lost 8 bases, with 23 bases spanning the gap. CDR3 length: 17 amino acids. This CDR3 reads CSARDKVKEGVLDEQFF. CDR3 DNA: TGCAGTGCTAGAGATAAGGTCAAGGAGGGAGTCTTGGATGAGCAGTTCTTC.

The chain employs TRBV6-5 and TRBJ2-3; D remains ambiguous. The CDR3 totals 15 residues. Germline V CDR1 and CDR2: MNHEY, SVGAGI. V gave up 0 bases and J gave up 4 bases, with 11 bases separating them. The CDR3 loop is CASSYSTDISDTQYF. The CDR3 DNA follows: TGTGCCAGCAGTTACTCGACTGATATATCAGATACGCAGTATTTT.

This clonotype was counted a few times. The chain uses TRBV5-1 and TRBJ2-1, with a possible D match to TRBD2 (6 bases). The CDR3 has 15 amino acids. Looked up from germline, CDR1 is SGHRS and CDR2 is YFSETQ. V was pared by 4 bases and J by 9 bases, with 20 bases between. In nucleotides, the CDR3 is TGCGCCAGCAGCCAGCAGCGGGCAGGGCGGAGTGAGCAGTTCTTC. Its translation: CASSQQRAGRSEQFF.

This clonotype has more than one count but fewer than ten. The chain uses TRBV6-4 and TRBJ2-5; D assignment may be TRBD1 or TRBD2 (6 bases each). V was pared by 7 bases and J by 5 bases, with 17 bases between. This CDR3 comprises 14 residues. CDR1 is MRHNA and CDR2 is SNTAGT in the germline V gene. In DNA, the CDR3 is TGTGCCAGCATGAGAGGGGGGAGTCTGGAGACCCAGTACTTC. Its translation: CASMRGGSLETQYF.

This clonotype occurred many times. The chain carries TRBV12-3 or TRBV12-4 and TRBJ2-1; D unclear. The V gene lost 3 bases and the J gene lost 12 bases, with 15 bases spanning the gap. The CDR3 runs 13 residues. The CDR3 is CASSFLPAVPQFF. CDR3 DNA: TGTGCCAGCAGTTTTCTCCCGGCAGTTCCGCAGTTCTTC.

The table lists this clonotype with many counts. The V and J genes are TRBV7-9 and TRBJ1-1; 7 positions match TRBD1. The trim removed 5 bases at V and 7 bases at J, leaving 4 bases unmatched. The V gene's germline CDR1 is SEHNR and CDR2 FQNEAQ (reference sequence). The length of the CDR3 is 12 residues. Here the CDR3 reads CASSRTGVEAFF. Here the CDR3 DNA reads TGTGCCAGCAGCCGCACAGGGGTTGAAGCTTTCTTT.

This clonotype was seen ten or more times. The chain combines TRBV12-3 or TRBV12-4 with TRBJ1-1, with D possibly matching TRBD1 (6 bases). The CDR3 is 15 amino acids. The germline V and J ends were trimmed by 3 bases and 1 base, with 12 bases remaining between them. CDR3 sequence (DNA): TGTGCCAGCAGTTTCTCCCCACAGGGGAACACTGAAGCTTTCTTT. It yields the protein CASSFSPQGNTEAFF.

The CDR3: CASSPAGETYEQYF. For the CDR3, the DNA is TGCGCCAGCAGCCCCGCGGGAGAGACCTACGAGCAGTACTTC. This chain joins TRBV4-3 and TRBJ2-7; 7 positions agree with TRBD2. With 4 bases clipped from V and 2 bases from J, the junction kept 5 bases outside the gene matches. The germline CDR1 and CDR2 sequences are LGHNA and YSLEER. This CDR3 has 14 residues.

CDR3 region: CASSRGTSWGYTF. CDR3 coding DNA: TGTGCCAGCAGCCGTGGGACTTCGTGGGGCTACACCTTC. The rearrangement links TRBV6-1 to TRBJ1-2, with D tentatively TRBD1 (5 bases). Germline V gene sequence: CDR1 MNHNS, CDR2 SASEGT. The V end was cut by 6 bases, the J end by 8 bases, with 16 bases between. The CDR3 is 13 residues long.

The J gene is TRBJ2-3, the V gene TRBV6-2 or TRBV6-3, with TRBD2 identical over 10 bases. V lost 5 bases to trimming and J lost 4 bases; unmatched junction nucleotides: 6. CDR3 length: 15 amino acids. Per germline, CDR1 MNHEY and CDR2 SVGEGT. CDR3 bases: TGTGCCAGCAGTGGGCTAGCGGGAGTGGCAGATACGCAGTATTTT. Encoded protein: CASSGLAGVADTQYF.